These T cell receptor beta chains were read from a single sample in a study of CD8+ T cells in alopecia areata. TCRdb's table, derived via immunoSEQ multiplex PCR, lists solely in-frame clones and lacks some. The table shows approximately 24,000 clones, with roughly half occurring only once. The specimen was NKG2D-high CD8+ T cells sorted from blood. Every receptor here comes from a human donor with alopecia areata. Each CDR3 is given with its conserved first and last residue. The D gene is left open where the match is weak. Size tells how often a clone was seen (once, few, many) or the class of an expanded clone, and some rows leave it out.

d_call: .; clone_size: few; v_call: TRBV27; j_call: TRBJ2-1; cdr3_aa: CASTAASDEQFF; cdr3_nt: TGTGCCAGCACCGCGGCCTCCGATGAGCAGTTCTTC
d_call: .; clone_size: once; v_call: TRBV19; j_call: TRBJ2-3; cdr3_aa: CASSISLALTDTQYF; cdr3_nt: TGTGCCAGTAGTATCTCTCTAGCGCTCACAGATACGCAGTATTTT
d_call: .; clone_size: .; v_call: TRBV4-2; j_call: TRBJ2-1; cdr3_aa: CASQGGTAPYNEQFF; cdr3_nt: TGTGCCAGCCAAGGAGGAACGGCCCCCTACAATGAGCAGTTCTTC
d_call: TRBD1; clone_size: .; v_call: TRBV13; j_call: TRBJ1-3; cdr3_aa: CASSLGWTGLSGNTIYF; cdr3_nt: TGTGCCAGCAGCCTAGGGTGGACAGGCCTCTCTGGAAACACCATATATTTT
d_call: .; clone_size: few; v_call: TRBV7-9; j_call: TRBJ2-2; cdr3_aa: CASSRTETGELFF; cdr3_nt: TGTGCCAGCAGCCGGACAGAGACCGGGGAGCTGTTTTTT
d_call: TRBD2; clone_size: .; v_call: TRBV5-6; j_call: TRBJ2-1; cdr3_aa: CASSLDPGLAYNEQFF; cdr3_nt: TGTGCCAGCAGCTTGGATCCGGGACTAGCTTACAATGAGCAGTTCTTC
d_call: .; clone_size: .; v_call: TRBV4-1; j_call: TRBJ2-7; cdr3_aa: CASSQIRDPDYEQYF; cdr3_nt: TGCGCCAGCAGCCAAATCCGGGACCCTGACTACGAGCAGTACTTC
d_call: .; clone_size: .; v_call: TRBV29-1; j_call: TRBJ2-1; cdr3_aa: CSVKGGTYNEQFF; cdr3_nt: TGCAGCGTAAAGGGGGGAACCTACAATGAGCAGTTCTTC
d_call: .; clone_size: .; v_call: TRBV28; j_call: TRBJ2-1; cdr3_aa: CASSFRQTSYNEQFF; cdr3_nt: TGTGCCAGCAGTTTTCGGCAGACCTCCTACAATGAGCAGTTCTTC
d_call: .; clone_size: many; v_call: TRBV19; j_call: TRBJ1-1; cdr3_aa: CASSIIVSNTEAFF; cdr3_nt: TGTGCCAGTAGTATTATAGTCTCGAACACTGAAGCTTTCTTT
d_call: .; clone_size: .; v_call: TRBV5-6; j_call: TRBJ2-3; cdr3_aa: CASSYGWRSTDTQYF; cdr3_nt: TGTGCCAGCAGCTATGGTTGGAGGAGCACAGATACGCAGTATTTT
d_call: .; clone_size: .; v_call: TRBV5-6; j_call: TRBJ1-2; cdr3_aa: CASSLGRRPNVPDGYTF; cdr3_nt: TGTGCCAGCAGCTTGGGTCGCAGACCTAATGTTCCCGATGGCTACACCTTC
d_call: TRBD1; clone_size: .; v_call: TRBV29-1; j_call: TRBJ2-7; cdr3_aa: CSVESSDRGPYEQYF; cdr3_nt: TGCAGCGTTGAAAGTTCGGACAGGGGGCCCTACGAGCAGTACTTC
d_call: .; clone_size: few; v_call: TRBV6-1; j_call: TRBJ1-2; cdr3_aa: CASSDGVAYREDYGYTF; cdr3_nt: TGTGCCAGCAGTGACGGCGTGGCCTACAGGGAGGACTATGGCTACACCTTC
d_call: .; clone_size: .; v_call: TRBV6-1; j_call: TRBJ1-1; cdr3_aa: CASKEWAGEAFF; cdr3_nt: TGTGCCAGCAAGGAATGGGCAGGGGAAGCTTTCTTT
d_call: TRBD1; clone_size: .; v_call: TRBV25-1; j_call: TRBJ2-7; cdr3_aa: CASSGGDRETYEQYF; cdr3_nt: TGTGCCAGCAGTGGAGGGGACAGGGAGACGTACGAGCAGTACTTC
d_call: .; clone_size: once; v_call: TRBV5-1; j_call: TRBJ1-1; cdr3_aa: CASSLGASRYTEAFF; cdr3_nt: TGCGCCAGCAGCTTGGGGGCCTCTCGGTACACTGAAGCTTTCTTT
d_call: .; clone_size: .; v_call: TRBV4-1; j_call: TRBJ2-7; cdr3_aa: CASSQEGSYEQYF; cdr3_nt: TGCGCCAGCAGCCAAGAGGGGAGCTACGAGCAGTACTTC
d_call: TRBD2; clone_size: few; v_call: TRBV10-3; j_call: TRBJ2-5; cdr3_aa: CAISESRAGVGETQYF; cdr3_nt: TGTGCCATCAGTGAGTCCCGAGCGGGAGTTGGTGAGACCCAGTACTTC
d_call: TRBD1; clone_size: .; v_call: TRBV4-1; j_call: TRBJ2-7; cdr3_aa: CASSHQGQGFPYEQYF; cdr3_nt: TGCGCCAGCAGCCACCAAGGACAGGGGTTCCCCTACGAGCAGTACTTC
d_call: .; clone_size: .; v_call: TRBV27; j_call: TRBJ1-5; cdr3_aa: CASSMDSRMSSAQHF; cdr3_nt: TGTGCCAGCAGTATGGACTCTCGGATGTCTTCAGCCCAGCATTTT
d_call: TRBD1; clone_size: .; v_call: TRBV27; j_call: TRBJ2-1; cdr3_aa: CASSYLGTGNEQFF; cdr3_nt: TGTGCCAGCAGTTATTTAGGGACAGGGAATGAGCAGTTCTTC
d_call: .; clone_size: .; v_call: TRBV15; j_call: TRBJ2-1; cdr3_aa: CATSRDWGVIGQLF; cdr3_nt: TGTGCCACCAGCAGAGATTGGGGGGTAATAGGCCAACTCTTC
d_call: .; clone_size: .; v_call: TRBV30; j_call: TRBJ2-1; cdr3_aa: CAWEDNEQFF; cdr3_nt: TGTGCCTGGGAGGACAATGAGCAGTTCTTC
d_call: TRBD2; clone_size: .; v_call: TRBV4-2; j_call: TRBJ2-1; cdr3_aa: CASSQEPSGDNEQFF; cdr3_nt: TGTGCCAGCAGCCAAGAACCTAGCGGGGACAATGAGCAGTTCTTC
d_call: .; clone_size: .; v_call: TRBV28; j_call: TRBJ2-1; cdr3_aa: CASSLLGSDNEQFF; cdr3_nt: TGTGCCAGCAGTTTGTTAGGGAGTGACAATGAGCAGTTCTTC
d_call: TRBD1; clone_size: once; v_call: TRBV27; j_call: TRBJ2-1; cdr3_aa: CASSYWDSSYNEQFF; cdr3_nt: TGTGCCAGCAGTTATTGGGACAGCTCCTACAATGAGCAGTTCTTC
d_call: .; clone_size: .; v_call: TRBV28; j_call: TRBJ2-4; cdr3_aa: CASSDPPRGGTAKNIQYF; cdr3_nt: TGTGCCAGCAGCGACCCACCCCGAGGCGGCACAGCCAAAAACATTCAGTACTTC
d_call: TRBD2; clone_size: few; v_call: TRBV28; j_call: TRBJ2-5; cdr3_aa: CASSLWAEFSGRAGEAQYF; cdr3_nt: TGTGCCAGCAGTTTATGGGCAGAGTTTAGCGGGAGGGCCGGGGAGGCCCAGTACTTC
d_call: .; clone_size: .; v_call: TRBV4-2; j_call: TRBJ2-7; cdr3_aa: CASSQVDGSYEQYF; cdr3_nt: TGTGCCAGCAGCCAAGTCGACGGATCCTACGAGCAGTACTTC
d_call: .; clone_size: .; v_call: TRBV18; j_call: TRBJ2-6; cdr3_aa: CASSPDSGANVLTF; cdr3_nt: TGTGCCAGCTCACCCGACTCTGGGGCCAACGTCCTGACTTTC
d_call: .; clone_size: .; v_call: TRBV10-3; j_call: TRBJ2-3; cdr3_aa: CATIAERTDTQYF; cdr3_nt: TGTGCCACTATAGCGGAGCGCACAGATACGCAGTATTTT
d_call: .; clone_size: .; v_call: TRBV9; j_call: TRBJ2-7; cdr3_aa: CASSVGTEKVYEQYF; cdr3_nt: TGTGCCAGCAGCGTAGGGACAGAGAAAGTTTACGAGCAGTACTTC
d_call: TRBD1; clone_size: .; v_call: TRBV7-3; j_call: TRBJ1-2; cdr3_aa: CASTTTGAGYTF; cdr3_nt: TGTGCCAGCACCACGACAGGGGCTGGCTACACCTTC